These 16 T cell receptor beta chains were all obtained from the same sample, sequenced in a study of blood T cell repertoires in COVID-19. Measured with immunoSEQ multiplex PCR; TCRdb has only the in-frame clones, and not every one. The sample yields under 400,000 clones, about 86% seen once. The specimen was PBMCs or T cells enriched from blood (not recorded which). These receptors came from a woman aged 40 to 55 with acute COVID-19.

This CDR3 is CASSPPGQGNTGELFF. The CDR3 DNA follows: TGCGCCAGCAGCCCCCCGGGACAGGGGAACACCGGGGAGCTGTTTTTT. The J gene is TRBJ2-2, the V gene TRBV5-1; 9 nucleotides match TRBD1. CDR3 length: 16 amino acids. Germline V gene sequence: CDR1 SGHRS, CDR2 YFSETQ. Trimming took 4 bases from V and 1 from J; bases not matched to a gene: 5.

The chain has TRBV23-1 and TRBJ1-2; 7 nucleotides line up with TRBD1. TRBV23-1 has ORF status, its function being uncertain. The length of the CDR3 is 17 residues. The junction had 11 bases not matched to a gene; V was cut back by 2 bases and J by 2 bases. CDR3 residues: CASSQRDSFKLNYGYTF. The CDR3 coding sequence is TGCGCCAGCAGTCAACGGGACAGCTTCAAGCTAAACTATGGCTACACCTTC.

The CDR3 coding sequence is TGTGCCAGTACACAGGGGGCTAGCAGAGACGAGCAGTACTTC. This codes for CASTQGASRDEQYF. The chain links TRBV19 to TRBJ2-7; 9 bases are shared with TRBD1. V lost 7 bases and J lost 5; bases outside the gene matches: 9. Germline CDR1 and CDR2: LNHDA and SQIVND (reference sequence). The length of the CDR3 is 14 residues.

The gene calls are TRBV28 and TRBJ2-6; D ambiguous. V dropped 4 bases and J dropped 0 bases, with 10 bases sitting between them. Germline values: CDR1 MDHEN, CDR2 SYDVKM. CDR3 length: 16 residues. The CDR3 region is CASSSPTPSGANVLTF. The CDR3 DNA sequence: TGTGCCAGCAGTTCCCCGACTCCCTCTGGGGCCAACGTCCTGACTTTC.

The rearrangement links TRBV18 to TRBJ2-7; D remains ambiguous. Germline V lookup: CDR1 KGHSH, CDR2 LQKENI. V lost 1 base, J lost 3 bases, and 10 bases lay in between. The CDR3 has 14 residues. CDR3 sequence: CASSPRYTSYEQYF. The CDR3 nucleotides are TGTGCCAGCTCACCACGATACACCAGCTACGAGCAGTACTTC.

Concerning this clone itself: The germline gene is not matched at one end of the junction; a read error may be the cause. This chain uses TRBV7-7 with TRBJ2-2; a possible D gene is TRBD2 (6 bases). Germline V gene sequence: CDR1 SSHAT, CDR2 FNYEAQ (reference sequence). This CDR3 is built from 15 residues. CDR3 loop: CASSLSGDSTGELFF. The CDR3 bases are TGTGCTAGCAGCTTATCTGGGGACTCGACCGGGGAGCTGTTTTTT. The full variable domain, in which reference TRBV7-7 and TRBJ2-2 provide the parts outside the CDR3, is GAGVSQSPRYKVTKRGQDVTLRCDPISSHATLYWYQQALGQGPEFLTYFNYEAQPDKSGLPSDRFSAERPEGSISTLTIQRTEQRDSAMYRCASSLSGDSTGELFFGEGSRLTVL.

The rearrangement uses TRBV6-5 and TRBJ2-7, with 7 bases that match TRBD1. With V trimmed by 8 bases and J by 6 bases, 10 bases remained unmatched. The CDR3 sequence is 13 residues long. Germline CDR1 is MNHEY and CDR2 is SVGAGI. DNA for the CDR3: TGTGCCAGCGCGCGAACCGACAGGGTCGAGCAGTACTTC. Protein product: CASARTDRVEQYF.

The chain uses TRBV6-5 and TRBJ2-5; D unresolved. CDR3 size: 11 residues. Germline V CDR1 and CDR2: MNHEY, SVGAGI. V lost 2 bases to trimming and J lost 8 bases, with 6 bases between them. The chain's CDR3 is CASSYQFTQYF. CDR3 nucleotide sequence: TGTGCCAGCAGTTACCAGTTCACCCAGTACTTC.

This clone was found once. The chain carries TRBV7-2 and TRBJ2-5, with 12 bases matching TRBD2. This CDR3 has 17 residues. CDR1 SGHTA and CDR2 FQGNSA come from the germline V gene. J gave up 5 bases and V 1 base, and 8 bases lay outside the gene matches. This CDR3 reads CASSLGSSGRAGETQYF. The DNA for the CDR3 is TGTGCCAGCAGCTTAGGGTCTAGCGGGAGGGCCGGGGAGACCCAGTACTTC. The full variable domain, in which reference TRBV7-2 and TRBJ2-5 provide the parts outside the CDR3, is GAGVSQSPSNKVTEKGKDVELRCDPISGHTALYWYRQSLGQGLEFLIYFQGNSAPDKSGLPSDRFSAERTGGSVSTLTIQRTQQEDSAVYLCASSLGSSGRAGETQYFGPGTRLLVL.

The chain's CDR3 is CASTRDREAEAFF. The CDR3 bases are TGTGCCAGCACCCGCGACAGGGAAGCTGAAGCTTTCTTT. The chain couples TRBV2 to TRBJ1-1; 7 bases fit TRBD1. With V trimmed by 7 bases and J by 6 bases, 8 bases remained unmatched. The CDR3 length is 13 residues. CDR1 and CDR2 (germline): SNHLY, FYNNEI.

Here the CDR3 DNA reads TGTGCCAGCAGTGATACCCGAAGAGGCAATCAGCCCCAGCATTTT. Protein sequence: CASSDTRRGNQPQHF. The chain recombines TRBV6-2 or TRBV6-3 with TRBJ1-5; D unclear. V was shortened by 5 bases and J by 2 bases, with 13 bases between the two germline ends. This CDR3 has 15 residues. The germline V gene has CDR1 MNHEY and CDR2 SVGEGT.

The chain joins TRBV7-3 to TRBJ2-5; no clear D. The CDR3 loop spans 12 amino acids. Germline V gene data show CDR1 as SGHTA and CDR2 as FQGTGA. Between the trimmed V and J ends, which lost 4 bases and 5 bases, there was a span of 8 bases. CDR3 protein: CASSSDMETQYF. The DNA of the CDR3 is TGTGCCAGCAGCTCAGACATGGAGACCCAGTACTTC.

A few counts support this clone. The chain combines TRBV28 with TRBJ1-1; possible D gene TRBD1, 6 bases. Germline V lookup: CDR1 MDHEN, CDR2 SYDVKM. V lost 7 bases and J 2 bases, leaving 20 bases between the germline ends. The CDR3 sequence is 16 residues long. DNA of the CDR3: TGTGCCAGCAAACCGACAGGCTTTAGGCGAAACACTGAAGCTTTCTTT. Translating it yields CASKPTGFRRNTEAFF.

This CDR3 reads CASSQDWASGRAVRTGELFF. DNA for the CDR3: TGTGCCAGCAGCCAAGATTGGGCTAGCGGGAGGGCTGTTCGGACCGGGGAGCTGTTTTTT. The chain joins TRBV3-1 (or the pseudogene TRBV3-2) to TRBJ2-2; TRBD2 matches at 12 bases. CDR3 size: 20 residues. The germline V gene encodes CDR1 LGHDT and CDR2 YNNKEL (reference sequence). Germline trimming cut 0 bases from V and 5 bases from J; bases unmatched to any gene: 13.

The genes are TRBV2 and TRBJ1-6; 9 bases match TRBD1. V lost 7 bases, J lost 9 bases, and 13 bases stayed unmatched. The germline V gene has CDR1 SNHLY and CDR2 FYNNEI. The CDR3 consists of 16 residues. CDR3 loop: CASMKTGTGLRSPLHF. In DNA, the CDR3 is TGTGCCAGCATGAAAACCGGGACAGGGCTTCGTTCACCCCTCCACTTT.

The gene calls are TRBV6-6 and TRBJ1-2, with unresolved D. V lost 11 bases and J 2 bases, leaving 18 bases between the germline ends. Germline V gene lookup returns CDR1 MNHNY and CDR2 SVGAGI (reference sequence). CDR3 length: 14 amino acids. CDR3 sequence reads: CAGWSTGENYGYTF. The CDR3 nucleotides read TGTGCCGGTTGGTCCACCGGGGAAAACTATGGCTACACCTTC.